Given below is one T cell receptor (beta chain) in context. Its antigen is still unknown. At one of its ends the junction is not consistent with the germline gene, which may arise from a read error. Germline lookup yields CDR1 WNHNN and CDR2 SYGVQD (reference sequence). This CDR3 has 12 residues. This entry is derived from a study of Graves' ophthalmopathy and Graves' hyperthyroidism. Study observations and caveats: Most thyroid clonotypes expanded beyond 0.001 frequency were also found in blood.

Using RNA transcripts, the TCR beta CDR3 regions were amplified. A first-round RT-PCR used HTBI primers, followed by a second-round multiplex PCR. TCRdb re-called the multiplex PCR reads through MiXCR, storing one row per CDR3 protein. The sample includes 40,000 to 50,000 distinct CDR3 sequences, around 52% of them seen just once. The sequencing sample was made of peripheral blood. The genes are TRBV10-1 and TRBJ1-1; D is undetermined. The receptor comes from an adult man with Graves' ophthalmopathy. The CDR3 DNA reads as TGCGCCAGCGCCGAACGGAACACCGAAGCTTTCTTT. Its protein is CASAERNTEAFF.